The present T cell receptor (beta chain) was sequenced within a study of shared clonotypes between healthy human individuals. About the research overall: Each donor's CD4 naive and CD4 memory cells filled three plates apiece, CD8 naive two, and CD8 memory one. Study outcomes and limitations: Genetic and exposure-history diversity was limited by the small donor number.

A remark on this clone: What it binds is unknown.

The protocol was immunoSEQ multiplex PCR, while the TCRdb copy is restricted to in-frame clones and leaves out a portion. The table lists around 600,000 clones, roughly 97% of them singletons. The CDR3 extends over 13 amino acids. V was trimmed by 4 bases and J by 12 bases, leaving 16 bases between them. The germline V gene has CDR1 MGHRA and CDR2 YSYEKL. Adult donors, all healthy and HIV-negative, had no recent acute infections or vaccinations. The receptor was derived from a woman aged 25 to 39 in good health. This chain joins TRBV4-1 and TRBJ2-1; D not certain. Material: naive CD4+ T cells sorted from blood. The subset is: CD45RA+ positively selected. The CDR3 bases are TGCGCCAGCAGCCGAACCGTGGCAATGGGGCAGTTCTTC. This gives the protein CASSRTVAMGQFF.